This TCR beta chain came from a study of tumour-infiltrating T cells in Burkitt lymphoma. This clone showed up just once. The table came from immunoSEQ multiplex PCR; TCRdb's copy has only in-frame clones and leaves some out. The sample consists of around 9,900 clones, less than 65% of them appearing once. This CDR3 spans 16 amino acids. Germline V CDR1 and CDR2: SGHVS, FQNEAQ. The ends were cut back, 4 bases at V and 5 bases at J, with 15 bases in the middle. This sequence joins TRBV7-8 and TRBJ1-6; D not resolved. The sequence was obtained from a human donor with diffuse large B-cell lymphoma. Sequencing used tumor tissue. CDR3 sequence: CASSSYMAADNSPLHF. The CDR3 nucleotides read TGTGCCAGCAGCTCTTACATGGCGGCCGATAATTCACCCCTCCACTTT.